The 2 T cell receptor beta chains listed next were all sequenced from one sample in a study of T cells in Graves' hyperthyroidism and ophthalmopathy (dated by TCRdb to between 2018 and 2021). Library prep was done by multiplex PCR. The instrument was an Illumina HiSeq 2000. The TCR beta CDR3 regions were amplified from RNA transcripts. The TCR CDR3 was subjected to a first round of RT-PCR using the HTBI primer set and the Qiagen OneStep RT-PCR kit. TCRdb trimmed public reads at Q25 via fastp, called clones via MiXCR and kept in-frame beta chains. Each record represents a unique CDR3 protein, reported with the most common genes and DNA among its rows. The sample contains fewer than 700,000 distinct CDR3 sequences, about a sixth of them found a single time. Approximately 18% of the sample is taken by the ten largest. The sequenced sample was blood. Receptor source: a woman younger than 35 with Graves' ophthalmopathy.

Ten or more counts support this clonotype. The chain employs TRBV7-9 and TRBJ2-3; weak D call: TRBD1 (5 bases). Trimming stripped 6 bases from V and 1 base from J, with 11 bases between. This CDR3 has 14 residues. In germline, CDR1 is SEHNR, CDR2 FQNEAQ (reference sequence). This CDR3 is CASRPPGRTDTQYF. The CDR3 DNA follows: TGTGCCAGCAGACCCCCAGGGCGCACAGATACGCAGTATTTT.

This clonotype was recorded at least ten times. The chain uses TRBV6-5 and TRBJ1-3; unclear D gene. This CDR3 has 16 amino acids. Germline values: CDR1 MNHEY, CDR2 SVGAGI. Trimming pared 1 base from V and 3 bases from J, leaving 13 bases between. The CDR3 region has the DNA TGTGCCAGCAGTTACTTTCCAGACGGAAGTGGAAACACCATATATTTT. Encoded protein: CASSYFPDGSGNTIYF.